The 5 T cell receptor beta chains reported below all come from one sample, sequenced in a study of control samples from healthy donors and cancer patients (dated by TCRdb to 2020 to 2021). The library was produced with the immunoSEQ multiplex PCR assay. This is the immuneACCESS table as TCRdb keeps it, with only in-frame sequences that have V and J called. A part of the clones is gone; compared with another copy, unresolved V genes explain less than half, and the rest is unexplained. This sample lists about 220,000 clones; around 94% were detected once. The top ten clones comprise 1.5% of the sample. The sequenced sample was blood. The receptor source for this set is a man in his fifties or sixties in good health.

The CDR3 loop is CSASRQGRTGELFF. The CDR3 region has the DNA TGCAGTGCTAGTAGGCAGGGGAGGACCGGGGAGCTGTTTTTT. The rearrangement uses TRBV20-1 and TRBJ2-2; D assignment may be TRBD1 or TRBD2 (6 bases each). Trimming took off 3 bases at V and 5 bases at J, with 13 bases between the two ends. Germline CDR1 reads DFQATT; CDR2 reads SNEGSKA (reference sequence). The CDR3 length is 14 residues.

The gene calls are TRBV15 and TRBJ2-1; 10 bases match TRBD2. Germline CDR1 is LNHNV and CDR2 is YYDKDF (reference sequence). The CDR3 spans 15 residues. With V trimmed by 3 bases and J by 8 bases, 7 bases remained unmatched. The CDR3 loop reads CATSRSGGAFDEQFF. DNA of the CDR3: TGTGCCACCAGCAGGAGCGGGGGGGCTTTCGATGAGCAGTTCTTC.

V is TRBV18 and J is TRBJ1-1; 7 bases are a match to TRBD1. Per the germline V gene, CDR1 is KGHSH and CDR2 is LQKENI. V lost 3 bases and J lost 0; bases outside the gene matches: 10. The CDR3 runs to 17 residues. The CDR3 sequence is CASSPVPGGSMNTEAFF. The CDR3 DNA reads as TGTGCCAGCTCACCGGTCCCAGGGGGTTCCATGAACACTGAAGCTTTCTTT.

The rearrangement links TRBV6-5 to TRBJ1-1; D unresolved. Per germline, CDR1 MNHEY and CDR2 SVGAGI. Trimming pared 9 bases from V and 2 bases from J, leaving 13 bases between. The CDR3 covers 13 residues. Here the CDR3 DNA reads TGTGCCAGTCCACAGAACCCTAACACTGAAGCTTTCTTT. Amino acid sequence: CASPQNPNTEAFF.

V gene TRBV2 combines with J gene TRBJ1-3, with a possible D match to TRBD1 (5 bases). Trimming removed 3 bases at V and 0 bases at J, with 9 bases between. The germline V gene has CDR1 SNHLY and CDR2 FYNNEI. CDR3 length: 15 residues. CDR3 loop: CASSEEGRSGNTIYF. CDR3 in DNA: TGTGCCAGCAGTGAGGAGGGGCGCTCTGGAAACACCATATATTTT.